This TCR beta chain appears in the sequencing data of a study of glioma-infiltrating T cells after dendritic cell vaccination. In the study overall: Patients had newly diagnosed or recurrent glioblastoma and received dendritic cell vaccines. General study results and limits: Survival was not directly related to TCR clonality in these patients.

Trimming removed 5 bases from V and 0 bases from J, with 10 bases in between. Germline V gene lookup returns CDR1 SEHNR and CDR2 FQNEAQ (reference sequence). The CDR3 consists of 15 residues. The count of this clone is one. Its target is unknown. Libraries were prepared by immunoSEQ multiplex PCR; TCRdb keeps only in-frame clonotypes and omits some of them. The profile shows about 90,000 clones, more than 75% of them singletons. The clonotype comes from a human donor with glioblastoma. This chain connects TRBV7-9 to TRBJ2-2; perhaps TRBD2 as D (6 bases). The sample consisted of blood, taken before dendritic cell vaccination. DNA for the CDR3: TGTGCCAGCAGCCTGGGGGGAGCGAACACCGGGGAGCTGTTTTTT. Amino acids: CASSLGGANTGELFF.